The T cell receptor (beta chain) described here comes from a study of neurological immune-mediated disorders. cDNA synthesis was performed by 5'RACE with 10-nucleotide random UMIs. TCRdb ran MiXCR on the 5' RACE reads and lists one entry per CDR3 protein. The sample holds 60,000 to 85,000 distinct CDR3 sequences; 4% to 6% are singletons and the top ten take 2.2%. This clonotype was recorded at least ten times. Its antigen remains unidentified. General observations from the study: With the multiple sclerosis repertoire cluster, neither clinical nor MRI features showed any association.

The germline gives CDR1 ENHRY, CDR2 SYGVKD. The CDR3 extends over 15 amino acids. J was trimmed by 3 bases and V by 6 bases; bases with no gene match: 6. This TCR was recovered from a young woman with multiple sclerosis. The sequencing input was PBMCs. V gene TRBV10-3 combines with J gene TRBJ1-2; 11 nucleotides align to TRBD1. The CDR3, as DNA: TGTGCCATCAGACTTGGACAGGGGGCAGACTATGGCTACACCTTC. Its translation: CAIRLGQGADYGYTF.